This record looks at one TCR beta chain sequence and its context. This sample is part of a study of shared T cell receptors in the human thymus. The protocol was immunoSEQ multiplex PCR, while the TCRdb copy is restricted to in-frame clones and leaves out a portion. The table has more than 550,000 clones, 75% to 90% seen once; the top ten hold roughly 0.01%. The V segment lost 0 bases and the J segment 3 bases; nucleotides outside the gene matches: 10. The CDR3 loop spans 17 amino acids. Germline V lookup: CDR1 SGHRS, CDR2 YFSETQ. This sample also belongs to another study, concerning human thymus T cells. This second study notes: Thymus tissue for the work was resected from patients undergoing corrective heart surgery. What appeared biased in thymic and blood repertoires was the usage of V and J genes. Unrelated individuals had highly overlapping thymic repertoires, as reported in related research.

The chain is built from TRBV5-1 and TRBJ2-7, with 9 nucleotides matching TRBD1. The sample comprised thymocytes. The receptor was derived from a girl under three years old with a congenital heart defect. The CDR3 spells CASSLAEDRGIHYEQYF. The CDR3 nucleotides read TGCGCCAGCAGCTTGGCCGAGGACAGGGGAATACACTACGAGCAGTACTTC.